Each of the 14 T cell receptor beta chains below was sequenced from the same sample in a study of blood T cell repertoires in COVID-19 (dated by TCRdb to 2018 to 2020). Library construction relied on the immunoSEQ multiplex PCR assay. As stored in TCRdb, this immuneACCESS dataset retains in-frame rearrangements with V and J assigned. A fraction of the clones does not appear; measured against another copy, unresolved V genes explain less than half of the discrepancy, and the remainder lacks a known reason. The table for this sample lists 200,000 or so clones; over 75% of them were counted only once. The ten largest make up more than 7% of the sample. The sample consisted of PBMCs or T cells enriched from blood (not recorded which). The receptors stem from a man aged 30-40 years in a cohort exposed to, infected with or recovered from COVID-19 (not recorded which).

The chain has TRBV28 and TRBJ2-4, with TRBD1 identical over 8 bases. Germline V gene lookup returns CDR1 MDHEN and CDR2 SYDVKM. The CDR3 is 13 residues long. V was clipped by 5 bases and J by 7 bases; unmatched bases: 4. The CDR3 protein is CASSRTGWNIQYF. The CDR3 DNA reads as TGTGCCAGCAGTAGGACAGGGTGGAACATTCAGTACTTC.

The genes are TRBV18 and TRBJ2-5; no reliable D call. CDR3 length equals 12 residues. CDR1 is KGHSH and CDR2 is LQKENI in the germline V gene. Trimming left V 2 bases short and J 3 bases short, with 4 bases between. CDR3 nucleotide sequence: TGTGCCAGCTCACCATTAGAAGAGACCCAGTACTTC. Translation gives CASSPLEETQYF.

This clone was seen a single time. The V gene is TRBV5-1, the J gene TRBJ1-2; a weak D match, TRBD1 (5 bases). Per germline, CDR1 SGHRS and CDR2 YFSETQ. The CDR3 length is 12 residues. Trimming pared 2 bases from V and 7 bases from J, leaving 9 bases between. CDR3 in amino acids: CASSLQDTGYTF. CDR3 coding DNA: TGCGCCAGCAGCTTACAGGATACTGGCTACACCTTC.

The chain uses TRBV9 and TRBJ2-3; TRBD2 matches at 14 bases. CDR3 length equals 18 residues. The germline V gene encodes CDR1 SGDLS and CDR2 YYNGEE. The V segment lost 3 bases and the J segment 6 bases; nucleotides outside the gene matches: 12. The CDR3 DNA is TGTGCCAGCAGCGCTGGACTAGCGGGAGGTACGTGGATTGATACGCAGTATTTT. It codes for CASSAGLAGGTWIDTQYF.

The chain carries TRBV7-6 and TRBJ2-2; 13 bases map to TRBD2. This CDR3 is built from 18 residues. Germline trimming cut 1 base from V and 0 bases from J; bases unmatched to any gene: 2. The germline V gene has CDR1 SGHVS and CDR2 FNYEAQ. The CDR3 region has the DNA TGTGCCAGCAGCTTAGGACTAGCGGGAGGCCCGAACACCGGGGAGCTGTTTTTT. It is translated as CASSLGLAGGPNTGELFF.

The chain links TRBV19 to TRBJ2-2; a possible D gene is TRBD1 (6 bases). The CDR3 spans 17 residues. Between the trimmed V and J ends, which lost 2 bases and 6 bases, there was a span of 19 bases. Germline values: CDR1 LNHDA, CDR2 SQIVND (reference sequence). The CDR3 here is CASSITGMDTSSGELFF. Written as DNA, the CDR3 is TGTGCCAGTAGTATAACAGGGATGGACACTTCTTCCGGGGAGCTGTTTTTT.

This clone was seen just once. The chain carries TRBV11-2 and TRBJ1-5; TRBD1 matches at 7 bases. With 0 bases clipped from V and 6 bases from J, the junction kept 2 bases outside the gene matches. CDR1 is SGHAT and CDR2 is FQNNGV in the germline V gene. CDR3 length: 14 residues. CDR3 amino acids: CASSLEAGGQPQHF. In DNA form, the CDR3 reads TGTGCCAGCAGCTTAGAGGCAGGGGGTCAGCCCCAGCATTTT.

The genes are TRBV5-1 and TRBJ1-1; 11 bases match TRBD1. The V gene's germline CDR1 is SGHRS and CDR2 YFSETQ. This CDR3 spans 16 amino acids. The junction had 4 bases not matched to a gene; V was cut back by 3 bases and J by 0 bases. The CDR3 sequence is CASSSGQGALNTEAFF. The DNA of the CDR3 is TGCGCCAGCAGCTCAGGACAGGGGGCTTTGAACACTGAAGCTTTCTTT.

The chain recombines TRBV7-9 with TRBJ2-5, with D hard to call. The CDR3 sequence is 14 residues long. V was trimmed by 2 bases and J by 4 bases, leaving 11 bases between them. Germline CDR1 reads SEHNR; CDR2 reads FQNEAQ (reference sequence). In DNA, the CDR3 is TGTGCCAGCAGCTTAATGAATCGGAGAGAGACCCAGTACTTC. Translation: CASSLMNRRETQYF.

This clone showed up just a few times. The chain recombines TRBV14 with TRBJ2-3; possible D gene TRBD2, 6 bases. CDR3 size: 17 residues. V was shortened by 1 base and J by 0 bases, with 14 bases between the two germline ends. CDR1 SGHDN and CDR2 FVKESK come from the germline V gene. The CDR3 DNA is TGTGCCAGCAGCCAAGTTCGGGAGATCCTTAGCACAGATACGCAGTATTTT. As protein: CASSQVREILSTDTQYF. Full variable domain (outside the CDR3, taken from reference TRBV14 and TRBJ2-3): EAGVTQFPSHSVIEKGQTVTLRCDPISGHDNLYWYRRVMGKEIKFLLHFVKESKQDESGMPNNRFLAERTGGTYSTLKVQPAELEDSGVYFCASSQVREILSTDTQYFGPGTRLTVL.

This chain joins TRBV29-1 and TRBJ2-1; D might be TRBD2 (6 bases). The CDR3 runs 15 residues. V was pared by 1 base and J by 4 bases, with 14 bases between. The germline V gene encodes CDR1 SQVTM and CDR2 ANQGSEA. CDR3 loop: CSVEGTGGEYNEQFF. The CDR3 bases are TGCAGCGTTGAAGGAACGGGCGGGGAATACAATGAGCAGTTCTTC.

The chain is built from TRBV4-1 and TRBJ2-3; TRBD2 aligns across 12 bases. Germline loops: CDR1 MGHRA, CDR2 YSYEKL. Trimming took 0 bases from V and 1 from J; bases not matched to a gene: 5. The CDR3 is 18 residues long. CDR3 nucleotides: TGCGCCAGCAGCCAAGATTTGGCTAGCGGGAGGGGCACAGATACGCAGTATTTT. This translates into CASSQDLASGRGTDTQYF.

The rearrangement joins TRBV4-1 to TRBJ2-5; tentatively, D is TRBD2 (5 bases). V was cut by 6 bases and J by 5 bases, with 19 bases left in between. Germline CDR1 is MGHRA and CDR2 is YSYEKL. This CDR3 comprises 15 residues. The CDR3, as DNA: TGCGCCAGCAGTTTTCCGGGAATAGTGGCGGAGACCCAGTACTTC. Residues: CASSFPGIVAETQYF.

The chain combines TRBV28 with TRBJ1-5; D not certain. Germline lookup yields CDR1 MDHEN and CDR2 SYDVKM. This CDR3 comprises 13 residues. V lost 2 bases, J lost 2 bases, and 4 bases lay in between. The CDR3 bases are TGTGCCAGCAGTTTAGTCGGCAATCAGCCCCAGCATTTT. This sequence encodes CASSLVGNQPQHF. The variable domain in full, completed from reference TRBV28 and TRBJ1-5, reads DVKVTQSSRYLVKRTGEKVFLECVQDMDHENMFWYRQDPGLGLRLIYFSYDVKMKEKGDIPEGYSVSREKKERFSLILESASTNQTSMYLCASSLVGNQPQHFGDGTRLSIL.